This T cell receptor (beta chain) was captured by sequencing in a study of shared clonotypes between healthy human individuals. Study-wide results and caveats: How much donors shared clonotypes was expected to be affected by sequencing depth.

CD4+ cells were split into CD45RA+ naive and CD45RA-negative memory subsets. In germline, CDR1 is SGHRS, CDR2 YFSETQ. The CDR3 runs 14 residues. V was cut by 0 bases and J by 0 bases, with 7 bases left in between. TCRdb keeps only in-frame clones here, not all; method: immunoSEQ multiplex PCR. The sample lists 640,000 or so clones, about two thirds seen once, with less than 2% in the top ten. With regard to this clone: Antigen: not known. Other nucleotide sequences in the sample specify the same CDR3.

The V and J genes are TRBV5-1 and TRBJ2-7; D gene unclear. The receptor was derived from a young woman in good health. Sample: memory CD4+ T cells sorted from blood. Subset given: CD45RA-negative fraction. The CDR3 reads CASSLAGSSYEQYF. In nucleotides, the CDR3 is TGCGCCAGCAGCTTGGCAGGATCCTCCTACGAGCAGTACTTC.